These T cell receptor beta chains were read from a single sample in a study of blood T cell repertoires in COVID-19. The protocol was immunoSEQ multiplex PCR, while the TCRdb copy is restricted to in-frame clones and leaves out a portion. The table records 95,000 to 150,000 clones, 75% to 85% of them present only once. Sequencing input: peripheral blood. Receptors originate from a human donor in a cohort sampled during active COVID-19. Both conserved end residues are part of each CDR3. Fields, in order: clone size, J gene, V gene, D gene, CDR3 protein, CDR3 DNA. A D gene is named only where the DNA matches it firmly. Size values are once, few and many counts, or a class for expanded clones, and some rows have none.

size: .
J: TRBJ2-3
V: TRBV20-1
D: .
CDR3: CSAQGTDTQYF
DNA: TGCAGTGCACAGGGCACAGATACGCAGTATTTT

size: .
J: TRBJ1-1
V: TRBV6-6
D: .
CDR3: CASSASNTRGTEAFF
DNA: TGTGCCAGCAGTGCCTCCAACACCCGGGGCACTGAAGCTTTCTTT

size: .
J: TRBJ2-2
V: TRBV6-1
D: TRBD2
CDR3: CASSVVRGGPNTGELFF
DNA: TGTGCCAGCAGTGTCGTGCGCGGGGGTCCGAACACCGGGGAGCTGTTTTTT

size: .
J: TRBJ1-1
V: TRBV12-3/TRBV12-4
D: .
CDR3: CASSFPGIEAFF
DNA: TGTGCCAGCAGTTTCCCGGGGATTGAAGCTTTCTTT

size: .
J: TRBJ1-5
V: TRBV6-6
D: .
CDR3: CASSWGESNQPQHF
DNA: TGTGCCAGCAGTTGGGGAGAGAGCAATCAGCCCCAGCATTTT

size: .
J: TRBJ1-6
V: TRBV6-1
D: .
CDR3: CASSEDRDVEYNSPLHF
DNA: TGTGCCAGCAGTGAAGACAGGGACGTGGAATATAATTCACCCCTCCACTTT

size: once
J: TRBJ2-2
V: TRBV5-1
D: TRBD1
CDR3: CASSLGQGERELFF
DNA: TGCGCCAGCAGCTTGGGACAGGGAGAGAGGGAGCTGTTTTTT

size: .
J: TRBJ2-5
V: TRBV18
D: .
CDR3: CASSPVSNQETQYF
DNA: TGTGCCAGCTCACCAGTGTCCAACCAAGAGACCCAGTACTTC

size: .
J: TRBJ1-4
V: TRBV10-3
D: .
CDR3: CAISDRQQTATNEKLFF
DNA: TGTGCCATCAGTGATCGGCAACAGACCGCAACTAATGAAAAACTGTTTTTT

size: .
J: TRBJ2-5
V: TRBV3-1/TRBV3-2
D: TRBD2
CDR3: CGSSQDTSGLHQETQYF
DNA: TGTGGCAGCAGCCAAGATACTAGCGGGTTACATCAAGAGACCCAGTACTTC